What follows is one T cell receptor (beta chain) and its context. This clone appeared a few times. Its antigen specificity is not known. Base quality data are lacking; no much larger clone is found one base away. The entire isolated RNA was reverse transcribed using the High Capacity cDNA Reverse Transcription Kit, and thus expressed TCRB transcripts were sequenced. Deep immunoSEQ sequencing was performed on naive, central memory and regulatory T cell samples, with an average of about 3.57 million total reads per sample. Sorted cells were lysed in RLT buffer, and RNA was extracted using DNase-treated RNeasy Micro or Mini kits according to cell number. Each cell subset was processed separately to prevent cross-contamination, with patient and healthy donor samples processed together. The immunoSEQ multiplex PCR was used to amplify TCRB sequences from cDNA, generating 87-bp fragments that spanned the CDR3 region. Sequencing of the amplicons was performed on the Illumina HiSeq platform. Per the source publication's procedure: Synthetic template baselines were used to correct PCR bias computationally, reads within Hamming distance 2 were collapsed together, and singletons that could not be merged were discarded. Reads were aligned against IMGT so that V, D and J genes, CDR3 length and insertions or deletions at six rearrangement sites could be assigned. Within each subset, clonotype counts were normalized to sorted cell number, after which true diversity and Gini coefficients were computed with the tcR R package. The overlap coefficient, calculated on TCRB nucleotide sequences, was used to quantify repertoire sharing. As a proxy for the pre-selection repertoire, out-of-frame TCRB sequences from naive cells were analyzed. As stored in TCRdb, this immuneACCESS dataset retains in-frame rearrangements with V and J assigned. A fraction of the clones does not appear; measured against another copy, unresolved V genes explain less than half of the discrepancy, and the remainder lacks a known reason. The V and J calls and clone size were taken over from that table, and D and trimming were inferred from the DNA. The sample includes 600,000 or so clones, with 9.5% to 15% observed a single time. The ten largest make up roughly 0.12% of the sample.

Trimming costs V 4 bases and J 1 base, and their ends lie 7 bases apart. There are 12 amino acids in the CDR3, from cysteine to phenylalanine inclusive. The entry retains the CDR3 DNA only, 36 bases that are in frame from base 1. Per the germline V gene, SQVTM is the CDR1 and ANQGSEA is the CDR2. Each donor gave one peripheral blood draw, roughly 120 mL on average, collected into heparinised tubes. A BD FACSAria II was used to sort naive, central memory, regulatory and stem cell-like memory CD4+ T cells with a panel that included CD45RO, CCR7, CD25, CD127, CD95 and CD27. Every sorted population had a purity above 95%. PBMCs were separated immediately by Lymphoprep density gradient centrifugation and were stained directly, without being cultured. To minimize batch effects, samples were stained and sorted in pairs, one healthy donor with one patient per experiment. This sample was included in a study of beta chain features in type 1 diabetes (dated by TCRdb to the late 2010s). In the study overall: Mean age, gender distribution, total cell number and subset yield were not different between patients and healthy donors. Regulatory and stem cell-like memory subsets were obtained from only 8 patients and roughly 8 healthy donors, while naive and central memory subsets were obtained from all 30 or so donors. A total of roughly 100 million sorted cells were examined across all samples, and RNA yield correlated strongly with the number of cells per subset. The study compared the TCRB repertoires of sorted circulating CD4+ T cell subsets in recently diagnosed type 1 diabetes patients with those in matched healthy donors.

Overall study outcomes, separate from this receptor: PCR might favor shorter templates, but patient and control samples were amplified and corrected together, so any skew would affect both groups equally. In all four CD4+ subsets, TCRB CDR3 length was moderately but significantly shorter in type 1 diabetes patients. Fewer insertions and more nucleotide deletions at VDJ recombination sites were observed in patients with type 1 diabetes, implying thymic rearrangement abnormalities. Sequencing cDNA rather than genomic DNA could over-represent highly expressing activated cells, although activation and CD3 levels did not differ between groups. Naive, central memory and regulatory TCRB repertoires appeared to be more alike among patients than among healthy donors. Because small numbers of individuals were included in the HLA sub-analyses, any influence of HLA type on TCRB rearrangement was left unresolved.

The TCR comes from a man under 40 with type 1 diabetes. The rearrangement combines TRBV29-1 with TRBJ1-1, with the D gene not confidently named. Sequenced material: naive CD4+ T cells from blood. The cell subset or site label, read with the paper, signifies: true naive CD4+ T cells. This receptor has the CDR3 CSVGFGNTEAFF. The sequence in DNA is TGCAGCGTTGGGTTTGGGAACACTGAAGCTTTCTTT.